The 22 T cell receptor beta chains below were found in one sample sequenced in a study of T cells in tumors after PD-1 blockade. Some clones are missing from TCRdb's copy, which holds only in-frame ones; the method was immunoSEQ multiplex PCR. The table includes about 47,000 clones, 79% detected once. This sample comprised PBMCs, obtained before anti-PD-1 therapy. All receptors come from a human donor with advanced basal cell or squamous cell carcinoma (not recorded which).

This sequence joins TRBV5-6 and TRBJ2-7; 9 nucleotides agree with TRBD2. This CDR3 is built from 14 residues. V was clipped by 1 base and J by 7 bases; unmatched bases: 6. CDR1 and CDR2 from the germline V gene are SGHDT and YYEEEE. CDR3 DNA: TGTGCCAGCAGCTTGTGGGGAGCGGGGGGTGAGCAGTACTTC. Amino acid sequence: CASSLWGAGGEQYF.

V gene TRBV28 combines with J gene TRBJ2-1, with D uncertain. Germline V CDR1 and CDR2: MDHEN, SYDVKM. Trimming removed 7 bases at V and 15 bases at J, with 22 bases between. The CDR3 sequence is 13 residues long. CDR3 protein: CASIPPVGNSLFF. CDR3 bases: TGTGCCAGCATACCGCCGGTGGGGAATAGTCTGTTCTTC.

The V call is TRBV3-1 (or the pseudogene TRBV3-2), the J call TRBJ2-7; 7 bases agree with TRBD2. This CDR3 is built from 15 residues. Germline CDR1 reads LGHDT; CDR2 reads YNNKEL (reference sequence). J gave up 3 bases and V 3 bases, and 8 bases lay outside the gene matches. The CDR3 loop is CASSHRGLGDYEQYF. CDR3 DNA: TGTGCCAGCAGCCACCGAGGACTAGGGGACTACGAGCAGTACTTC.

The chain uses TRBV4-1 and TRBJ2-5; TRBD2 might be the D (7 bases). The CDR3 consists of 17 residues. Germline loops: CDR1 MGHRA, CDR2 YSYEKL. V was pared by 0 bases and J by 6 bases, with 20 bases between. For the CDR3, the DNA is TGCGCCAGCAGCCAAGATCGTTGGGAGGGGGGGAGAAAGACCCAGTACTTC. As protein: CASSQDRWEGGRKTQYF.

This sequence joins TRBV5-1 and TRBJ2-2; D may be TRBD2 (5 bases). The length of the CDR3 is 16 residues. V was pared by 3 bases and J by 2 bases, with 14 bases between. Germline assignment: CDR1 SGHRS and CDR2 YFSETQ. CDR3 loop: CASSSGSSFNTGELFF. CDR3 sequence (DNA): TGCGCCAGCAGCTCAGGATCTAGCTTTAACACCGGGGAGCTGTTTTTT. Full variable domain (outside the CDR3, taken from reference TRBV5-1 and TRBJ2-2): KAGVTQTPRYLIKTRGQQVTLSCSPISGHRSVSWYQQTPGQGLQFLFEYFSETQRNKGNFPGRFSGRQFSNSRSEMNVSTLELGDSALYLCASSSGSSFNTGELFFGEGSRLTVL.

This chain connects TRBV21-1 to TRBJ2-1; the table's D call of TRBD2 was not tested on the DNA. TRBV21-1 is listed as a pseudogene. The CDR3 totals 16 residues. CDR3 region: CASSKLCSERANEQFF. The DNA of the CDR3 is TGTGCCAGCAGCAAACTGTGTAGCGAGCGAGCTAATGAGCAGTTCTTC.

V gene TRBV21-1 combines with J gene TRBJ1-2. TRBV21-1 is classified as a pseudogene. The CDR3 runs 14 residues. The CDR3 spells CASLCVPNFHGYTF. DNA of the CDR3: TGTGCCAGCCTTTGCGTACCAAACTTTCATGGCTACACCTTC.

The chain employs TRBV11-3 and TRBJ2-7, with 9 positions matching TRBD1. This CDR3 has 16 amino acids. The trim removed 1 base at V and 5 bases at J, leaving 9 bases unmatched. Looked up from germline, CDR1 is SGHNT and CDR2 is YENEEA. CDR3: CASSLARRQGVDEQYF. The CDR3 DNA follows: TGTGCCAGCAGCTTAGCGCGCCGACAGGGGGTTGACGAGCAGTACTTC.

The chain couples TRBV3-1 (or the pseudogene TRBV3-2) to TRBJ2-1, with 8 positions matching TRBD1. CDR3 length: 14 amino acids. V shed 2 bases and J 6 bases; nucleotides not matched to a gene: 3. Germline V gene lookup returns CDR1 LGHDT and CDR2 YNNKEL (reference sequence). The CDR3 DNA sequence: TGTGCCAGCAGCCAAAACAGGGGGTTCAATGAGCAGTTCTTC. Its protein product is CASSQNRGFNEQFF.

V is TRBV25-1 and J is TRBJ1-1; D not resolved. Germline V lookup: CDR1 MGHDK, CDR2 SYGVNS. The CDR3 is 13 residues long. The germline V and J ends were trimmed by 6 bases and 1 base, with 9 bases remaining between them. The CDR3 nucleotides are TGTGCCAGCAGGAGACTGGAGAACACTGAAGCTTTCTTT. This encodes CASRRLENTEAFF.

V is TRBV5-8 and J is TRBJ1-1; D might be TRBD1 (5 bases). The V and J ends lost 0 bases and 4 bases respectively, with 7 bases between them. CDR3 length: 13 residues. CDR1 is SGHTS, CDR2 YDEGEE, per germline. This CDR3 reads CASSLAGSTEAFF. Written as DNA, the CDR3 is TGTGCCAGCAGCTTGGCAGGGAGCACTGAAGCTTTCTTT.

The V call is TRBV28, the J call TRBJ2-4, with D perhaps TRBD1 (5 bases). This CDR3 region has 18 residues. CDR1 and CDR2 from the germline V gene are MDHEN and SYDVKM. The V and J ends lost 6 bases and 0 bases respectively, with 21 bases between them. CDR3 nucleotides: TGTGCCAGCAGCCGAGCACAGGCCGCCTCGATAGCCAAAAACATTCAGTACTTC. This codes for CASSRAQAASIAKNIQYF.

The V and J genes are TRBV19 and TRBJ2-3; possibly TRBD1 for D (6 bases). CDR3 size: 13 residues. Trimming took 6 bases from V and 6 from J, leaving 13 bases between them. Per the germline V gene, CDR1 is LNHDA and CDR2 is SQIVND (reference sequence). CDR3 in amino acids: CASRHRELDTQYF. The CDR3 DNA follows: TGTGCCAGTAGGCACAGGGAATTGGATACGCAGTATTTT.

The chain employs TRBV5-1 and TRBJ2-7, with 11 nucleotides matching TRBD1. The CDR3 extends over 15 amino acids. V lost 3 bases to trimming and J lost 1 base; unmatched junction nucleotides: 3. Germline lookup yields CDR1 SGHRS and CDR2 YFSETQ. The CDR3 region has the DNA TGCGCCAGCAGCTCAGGACAGGGGGCGTCCTACGAGCAGTACTTC. Translated: CASSSGQGASYEQYF.

The chain employs TRBV5-5 and TRBJ1-2; D not resolved. There are 12 residues in the CDR3. Germline V gene data show CDR1 as SGHKS and CDR2 as YYEKEE (reference sequence). Trimming left V 2 bases short and J 5 bases short, with 7 bases between. The CDR3 protein is CASSLVQYGYTF. The CDR3 nucleotides read TGTGCCAGCAGCTTAGTACAATATGGCTACACCTTC.

The chain recombines TRBV27 with TRBJ1-1, with no clear D. CDR1 MNHEY and CDR2 SMNVEV come from the germline V gene (reference sequence). This CDR3 is 14 amino acids long. The V end was cut by 7 bases, the J end by 1 base, with 13 bases between. CDR3 bases: TGTGCCAGCATGGGGAAAACGACGAACACTGAAGCTTTCTTT. It yields the protein CASMGKTTNTEAFF.

This clone occurred once. The gene calls are TRBV7-2 and TRBJ1-3; a weak D match, TRBD1 (6 bases). Trimming stripped 5 bases from V and 2 bases from J, with 13 bases between. CDR1 is SGHTA, CDR2 FQGNSA, per germline. The CDR3 spans 15 residues. The CDR3 coding sequence is TGTGCCAGCAGCGCCTACAGGGTTGCTGGAAACACCATATATTTT. Its protein is CASSAYRVAGNTIYF.

The genes are TRBV9 and TRBJ2-5, with 13 bases identical to TRBD2. Germline CDR1 and CDR2: SGDLS and YYNGEE. The CDR3 has 16 amino acids. With 4 bases clipped from V and 5 bases from J, the junction kept 8 bases outside the gene matches. In DNA form, the CDR3 reads TGTGCCAGCAGCTTTGGACTAGCGGGAGTACCGGAGACCCAGTACTTC. As protein: CASSFGLAGVPETQYF.

This clone was picked up one time. This chain connects TRBV5-6 to TRBJ1-5, with a tentative D call TRBD1 (5 bases). Trimming took off 0 bases at V and 5 bases at J, with 9 bases between the two ends. Looked up from germline, CDR1 is SGHDT and CDR2 is YYEEEE. There are 14 residues in the CDR3. The chain's CDR3 is CASSLAGVYQPQHF. The CDR3 DNA reads TGTGCCAGCAGCTTGGCGGGGGTCTATCAGCCCCAGCATTTT.

This sequence joins TRBV6-6 and TRBJ2-3, with 8 bases fitting TRBD2. CDR1 is MNHNY, CDR2 SVGAGI, per germline (reference sequence). V lost 7 bases, J lost 6 bases, and 6 bases stayed unmatched. This CDR3 is built from 13 residues. The chain's CDR3 is CASTAGGKDTQYF. The CDR3 region has the DNA TGTGCCAGCACCGCGGGGGGAAAGGATACGCAGTATTTT.

This sequence joins TRBV6-6 and TRBJ2-3; TRBD2 might be the D (5 bases). V lost 4 bases and J lost 3, with 11 bases in between. CDR1 and CDR2 from the germline V gene are MNHNY and SVGAGI (reference sequence). The CDR3 runs to 14 residues. Written as DNA, the CDR3 is TGTGCCAGCAGTTGGGGAGAGAGGACAGATACGCAGTATTTT. Amino acid sequence: CASSWGERTDTQYF.

The chain is built from TRBV18 and TRBJ1-1; D possibly corresponds to TRBD1 (5 bases). This CDR3 has 17 amino acids. The V end lost 5 bases, the J end lost 5 bases, and 24 bases lay between the germline ends. Germline V gene sequence: CDR1 KGHSH, CDR2 LQKENI. The CDR3 nucleotides read TGTGCCAGCTCATCCCGGGAGGACACCCCCCTATGGACTGAAGCTTTCTTT. Amino acids: CASSSREDTPLWTEAFF.